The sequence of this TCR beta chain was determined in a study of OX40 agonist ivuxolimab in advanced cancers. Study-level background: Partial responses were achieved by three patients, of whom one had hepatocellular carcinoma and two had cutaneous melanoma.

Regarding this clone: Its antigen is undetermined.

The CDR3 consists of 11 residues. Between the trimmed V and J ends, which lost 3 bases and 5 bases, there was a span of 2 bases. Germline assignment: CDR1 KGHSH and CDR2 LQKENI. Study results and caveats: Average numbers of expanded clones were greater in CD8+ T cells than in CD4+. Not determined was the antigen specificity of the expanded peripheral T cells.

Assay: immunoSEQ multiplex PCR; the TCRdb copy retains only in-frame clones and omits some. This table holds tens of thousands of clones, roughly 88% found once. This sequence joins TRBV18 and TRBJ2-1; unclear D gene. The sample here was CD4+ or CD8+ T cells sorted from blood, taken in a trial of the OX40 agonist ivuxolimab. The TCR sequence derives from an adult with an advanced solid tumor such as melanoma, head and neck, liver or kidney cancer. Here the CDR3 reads CASSPDNEQFF. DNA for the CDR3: TGTGCCAGCTCACCGGACAATGAGCAGTTCTTC.